These 25 T cell receptor beta chains were sequenced from one sample in a study of read filtering for tumor transcriptome and immune sequencing. This library used approximately 370 ng RNA and molecular barcoded adaptors spanning alpha/delta and beta/gamma chains. TCRdb re-analysed the reads in MiXCR, keeping a single row per CDR3 protein. This sample has some 46,000 distinct CDR3 sequences, with roughly 12% found just once. Sequenced input: a population of CD138-negative cells sorted from bone marrow. These receptors were taken from a donor at least 40 years old with multiple myeloma.

This clonotype appeared many times. The rearrangement joins TRBV4-3 to TRBJ1-6, with TRBD1 matching over 7 bases. This CDR3 contains 15 residues. With V trimmed by 6 bases and J by 7 bases, 9 bases remained unmatched. Germline CDR1 and CDR2: LGHNA and YSLEER. The chain's CDR3 is CASRDPGQRNSPLHF. Written as DNA, the CDR3 is TGCGCCAGCAGGGATCCGGGACAGAGAAATTCACCCCTCCACTTT.

This clonotype was picked up many times. The chain uses TRBV6-6 and TRBJ2-3, with D maybe TRBD2 (6 bases). Trimming pared 9 bases from V and 0 bases from J, leaving 16 bases between. CDR3 length: 15 amino acids. CDR1 is MNHNY and CDR2 is SVGAGI in the germline V gene (reference sequence). The CDR3 DNA is TGTGCCAGTAACCAGCCGGGACTTAGCACAGATACGCAGTATTTT. This gives the protein CASNQPGLSTDTQYF.

This clonotype was seen only a few times. The chain joins TRBV3-1 to TRBJ2-2, with no clear D. The germline gives CDR1 LGHDT, CDR2 YNNKEL (reference sequence). This CDR3 region has 13 residues. With 4 bases removed from V and 6 bases from J, the gap between germline ends came to 9 bases. The DNA for the CDR3 is TGTGCCAGCAGCCCTTACTTCTCCGGGGAGCTGTTTTTT. Protein product: CASSPYFSGELFF. Full variable domain (missing parts from reference TRBV3-1 and TRBJ2-2): DTAVSQTPKYLVTQMGNDKSIKCEQNLGHDTMYWYKQDSKKFLKIMFSYNNKELIINETVPNRFSPKSPDKAHLNLHINSLELGDSAVYFCASSPYFSGELFFGEGSRLTVL.

This clonotype came up many times. This chain uses TRBV7-2 with TRBJ2-5; 7 bases are shared with TRBD1. The CDR3 is 15 residues long. V was clipped by 5 bases and J by 2 bases; unmatched bases: 8. Germline-derived CDR1 and CDR2 are SGHTA and FQGNSA. CDR3 nucleotides: TGTGCCAGCAGCCAACAGCAGGGGGAACAAGAGACCCAGTACTTC. It specifies CASSQQQGEQETQYF.

This clonotype was detected ten times or more. The rearrangement links TRBV2 to TRBJ2-1; 9 bases are shared with TRBD1. The V gene end was trimmed by 8 bases and the J gene end by 7 bases; junction bases not matched to a gene: 12. This CDR3 comprises 15 residues. CDR1 is SNHLY, CDR2 FYNNEI, per germline. For the CDR3, the DNA is TGTGCCAGCGCTCGCACCGGGACAGGGCTAAATGAGCAGTTCTTC. It specifies CASARTGTGLNEQFF.

This clonotype was found many times. The chain has TRBV5-1 and TRBJ2-2; 7 bases fit TRBD1. V was pared by 3 bases and J by 2 bases, with 4 bases of the junction left unmatched. Germline V gene data show CDR1 as SGHRS and CDR2 as YFSETQ. This CDR3 has 15 residues. The CDR3 here is CASSSGTVNTGELFF. CDR3 sequence (DNA): TGCGCCAGCAGCTCTGGGACAGTCAACACCGGGGAGCTGTTTTTT.

On this clonotype itself: The likely explanation is a read error, given a far larger clone one base away. The genes are TRBV7-9 and TRBJ2-1; weak D call: TRBD2 (7 bases). CDR3 length: 14 amino acids. The V gene lost 3 bases and the J gene lost 9 bases, with 15 bases spanning the gap. Germline V gene lookup returns CDR1 SEHNR and CDR2 FQNEAQ (reference sequence). CDR3 nucleotide sequence: TGTGCCAGCAGCTTCGGGGGCGGGGGAAGTGAGCAGTTCTTC. Translated: CASSFGGGGSEQFF.

In the case of this clonotype: With a far larger clone one base away, a read error is the likely cause. The V and J genes are TRBV12-3 or TRBV12-4 and TRBJ2-1; possible D gene TRBD2, 6 bases. The CDR3 runs to 13 residues. CDR3 DNA: TGTGCCAGCAGTACGGGAGCATACAATGAGCAGCTCTTC. As protein: CASSTGAYNEQLF.

A word on this clonotype: A much larger clonotype is one base distant, so this may be a read error. V gene TRBV6-2 or TRBV6-3 combines with J gene TRBJ2-7; no clear D. Germline V gene data show CDR1 as MNHEY and CDR2 as SVGEGT. There are 12 residues in the CDR3. This CDR3 reads CASSLNPYEPYF. CDR3 in DNA: TGTGCCAGCAGTCTAAATCCTTACGAGCCGTACTTC.

There are a few counts of this clonotype. This may come from a read error, since a much larger clone is one base off. This chain links TRBV7-6 with TRBJ2-1; D not resolved. The CDR3 contains 13 residues. Germline CDR1 SGHVS, CDR2 FNYEAQ. CDR3 protein: CASSSGVINGQFF. CDR3 in DNA: TGTGCCAGCAGCTCCGGAGTCATCAATGGGCAGTTCTTC.

This clonotype was seen many times. The CDR3 DNA follows: TGTGCCAGTAGTGTGCCGGGAAATAAAAACATTCAGTACTTC. This gives the protein CASSVPGNKNIQYF. The genes are TRBV19 and TRBJ2-4; weak D call: TRBD2 (5 bases). The V gene lost 5 bases and the J gene lost 4 bases, with 12 bases spanning the gap. CDR1 LNHDA and CDR2 SQIVND come from the germline V gene (reference sequence). The CDR3 totals 14 residues.

This clonotype was seen at least ten times. J is TRBJ2-1 and V is TRBV6-5; the match to TRBD2 covers 10 bases. The CDR3 covers 12 residues. With V trimmed by 4 bases and J by 13 bases, 4 bases remained unmatched. CDR1 is MNHEY and CDR2 is SVGAGI in the germline V gene. As DNA, the CDR3 is TGTGCCAGCAGTTCCCGGACTAGCGGACAGTTCTTC. Translated: CASSSRTSGQFF.

This clonotype appeared many times. The V call is TRBV29-1, the J call TRBJ1-2, with 10 bases fitting TRBD1. CDR1 and CDR2 (germline): SQVTM, ANQGSEA. The CDR3 extends over 13 amino acids. The trim removed 6 bases at V and 8 bases at J, leaving 9 bases unmatched. The CDR3 DNA is TGCAGCGTGCCCGGGACAGGGGCTAGGGGCTACACCTTC. Its translation is CSVPGTGARGYTF.

In its sample, this clonotype was seen many times. This chain links TRBV24-1 with TRBJ2-3, with D possibly being TRBD1 (6 bases). The V end lost 4 bases, the J end lost 5 bases, and 21 bases lay between the germline ends. The CDR3 runs 17 residues. Germline-derived CDR1 and CDR2 are KGHDR and SFDVKD. Written as DNA, the CDR3 is TGTGCCACCAGTGACCAAGCGGTTGCAGGGGTGAGAGATACGCAGTATTTT. Its translation: CATSDQAVAGVRDTQYF.

The genes are TRBV4-1 and TRBJ1-1; D is uncertain. The V gene's germline CDR1 is MGHRA and CDR2 YSYEKL. The CDR3 has 16 amino acids. V gave up 2 bases and J gave up 4 bases, with 17 bases separating them. CDR3 nucleotides: TGCGCCAGCAGCCAAAGTTGGGTCGAGGGCGGCACTGAAGCTTTCTTT. Translated: CASSQSWVEGGTEAFF.

This clonotype has a handful of counts. J is TRBJ2-1 and V is TRBV6-5; possible D gene TRBD2, 6 bases. Trimming shortened V by 2 bases and J by 13 bases, and 18 bases separated the two germline ends. This CDR3 spans 14 amino acids. The germline gives CDR1 MNHEY, CDR2 SVGAGI. In DNA form, the CDR3 reads TGTGCCAGCAGTTACGGCGGGACTGGCGGGGAACAGTTCTTC. Translating gives CASSYGGTGGEQFF.

This clonotype has at least ten counts. J is TRBJ1-1 and V is TRBV12-3 or TRBV12-4; D gene unclear. The CDR3 is 14 residues long. V was pared by 4 bases and J by 6 bases, with 15 bases between. CDR3 sequence (DNA): TGTGCCAGCAGTTCCCTTGCGGGGTACGCTGAAGCTTTCTTT. This sequence encodes CASSSLAGYAEAFF.

A word on this clonotype: This may come from a read error, since a much larger clone is one base off. J is TRBJ1-3 and V is TRBV4-1; D might be TRBD1 (5 bases). Trimming cost V 6 bases and J 4 bases, with 16 bases left between them. The CDR3 extends over 15 amino acids. Per germline, CDR1 MGHRA and CDR2 YSYEKL. This CDR3 is CASSYVRDRGNTIYF. The CDR3 DNA follows: TGCGCCAGCAGTTACGTCCGGGACCGCGGAAACACCATATATTTT.

This clonotype showed up many times. This sequence joins TRBV29-1 and TRBJ2-1; unclear D gene. Trimming shortened V by 3 bases and J by 3 bases, and 9 bases separated the two germline ends. This CDR3 is built from 13 residues. The germline CDR1 and CDR2 sequences are SQVTM and ANQGSEA. CDR3 nucleotide sequence: TGCAGCGTTGACGTCTTAGACTACAATGAGCAGTTCTTC. This gives the protein CSVDVLDYNEQFF.

This clonotype showed up just a few times. The V call is TRBV7-2, the J call TRBJ2-3; D not resolved. Trimming removed 3 bases at V and 4 bases at J, with 14 bases between. Germline CDR1 is SGHTA and CDR2 is FQGNSA. The CDR3 is 15 residues long. CDR3 amino acids: CASSFTHVEADTQYF. The CDR3 coding sequence is TGTGCCAGCAGCTTTACACATGTTGAGGCAGATACGCAGTATTTT.

This clonotype was picked up many times. The chain combines TRBV29-1 with TRBJ2-5; no reliable D call. The V gene's germline CDR1 is SQVTM and CDR2 ANQGSEA. The germline V and J ends were trimmed by 4 bases and 5 bases, with 14 bases remaining between them. The CDR3 runs 13 residues. CDR3 coding DNA: TGCAGCGTTGGGGGTCGGGCCGCGGAGACCCAGTACTTC. Amino acids: CSVGGRAAETQYF.

In its sample, this clonotype was seen a few times. V gene TRBV5-4 combines with J gene TRBJ1-1, with D perhaps TRBD1 (5 bases). The CDR3 is 13 amino acids. The V and J ends lost 0 bases and 8 bases respectively, with 11 bases between them. The V gene's germline CDR1 is SGHNT and CDR2 YYREEE (reference sequence). In nucleotides, the CDR3 is TGTGCCAGCAGCTTGGCTGGGGCAGGGGAAGCTTTCTTT. Residues: CASSLAGAGEAFF.

Worth noting for this clonotype: A clone one base away is much larger, so this may be a read error. The rearrangement links TRBV13 to TRBJ2-7; D unresolved. The germline V gene has CDR1 PRHDT and CDR2 FYEKMQ (reference sequence). The CDR3 sequence is 11 residues long. CDR3 region: CASSLEDDQYF. CDR3 nucleotide sequence: TGTGCCAGCAGCTTAGAGGACGATCAGTACTTC. The variable domain in full, completed from reference TRBV13 and TRBJ2-7, reads AAGVIQSPRHLIKEKRETATLKCYPIPRHDTVYWYQQGPGQDPQFLISFYEKMQSDKGSIPDRFSAQQFSDYHSELNMSSLELGDSALYFCASSLEDDQYFGPGTRLTVT.

The chain joins TRBV24-1 to TRBJ2-2, with D possibly being TRBD1 (5 bases). CDR1 is KGHDR and CDR2 is SFDVKD in the germline V gene. The CDR3 consists of 16 residues. The V end lost 3 bases, the J end lost 0 bases, and 10 bases lay between the germline ends. This CDR3 is CATSDRTHPNTGELFF. The CDR3 nucleotides are TGTGCCACCAGTGATCGGACACACCCGAACACCGGGGAGCTGTTTTTT.

This clonotype has a count of ten or more. The chain has TRBV3-1 and TRBJ1-1; no firm D call. This CDR3 is built from 15 residues. V lost 3 bases, J lost 5 bases, and 16 bases lay in between. Germline assignment: CDR1 LGHDT and CDR2 YNNKEL (reference sequence). The CDR3 nucleotides read TGTGCCAGCAGCCACAGCCCGCTGGTTGGGACTGAAGCTTTCTTT. Encoded protein: CASSHSPLVGTEAFF.